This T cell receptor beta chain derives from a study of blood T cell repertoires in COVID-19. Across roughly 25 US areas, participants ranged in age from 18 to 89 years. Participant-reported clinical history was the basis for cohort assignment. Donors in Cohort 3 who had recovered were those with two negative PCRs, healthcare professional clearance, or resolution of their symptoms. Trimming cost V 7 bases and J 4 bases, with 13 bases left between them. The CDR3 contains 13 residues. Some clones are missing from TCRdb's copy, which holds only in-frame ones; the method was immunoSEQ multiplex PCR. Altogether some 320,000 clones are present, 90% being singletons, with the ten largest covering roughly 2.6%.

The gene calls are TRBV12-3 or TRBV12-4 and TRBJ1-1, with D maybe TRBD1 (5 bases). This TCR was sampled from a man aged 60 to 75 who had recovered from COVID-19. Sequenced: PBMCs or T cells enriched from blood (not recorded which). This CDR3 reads CASTRWGVTEAFF. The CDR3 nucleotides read TGTGCCAGCACCCGTTGGGGCGTCACTGAAGCTTTCTTT.